The 21 T cell receptor beta chains reported below all come from one sample, sequenced in a study of blood T cell repertoires in COVID-19. TCRdb's table, derived via immunoSEQ multiplex PCR, lists solely in-frame clones and lacks some. The sample contains 380,000 or so clones, approximately 87% of which appear only once. The sample comprised PBMCs or T cells enriched from blood (not recorded which). The source of these receptors is a woman aged 25 to 39 with acute COVID-19.

J is TRBJ2-5 and V is TRBV6-5; 9 bases line up with TRBD1. J gave up 5 bases and V 2 bases, and 6 bases lay outside the gene matches. Germline CDR1 and CDR2: MNHEY and SVGAGI. The CDR3 runs 15 residues. CDR3 in amino acids: CASSYRGQGGETQYF. The CDR3 DNA reads as TGTGCCAGCAGTTACAGGGGACAGGGAGGGGAGACCCAGTACTTC.

The V gene is TRBV10-3, the J gene TRBJ2-2; 8 nucleotides match TRBD2. The CDR3 is 16 amino acids. Unmatched junction bases numbered 7, after V lost 0 bases and J lost 7 bases. Germline V lookup: CDR1 ENHRY, CDR2 SYGVKD. CDR3: CAISESRGVSGGELFF. The CDR3, as DNA: TGTGCCATCAGTGAGTCGCGGGGGGTGTCAGGCGGGGAGCTGTTTTTT.

The rearrangement uses TRBV5-4 and TRBJ1-2, with 11 bases aligning to TRBD1. The CDR3 covers 17 residues. CDR1 and CDR2 (germline): SGHNT, YYREEE (reference sequence). Trimming cost V 4 bases and J 2 bases; bases outside gene matches: 10. CDR3 residues: CASSGGTGGGRNYGYTF. The CDR3 DNA reads as TGTGCCAGCAGCGGCGGGACAGGGGGTGGCAGAAACTATGGCTACACCTTC.

The rearrangement links TRBV18 to TRBJ2-7; the D gene is possibly TRBD1 (7 bases). The CDR3 sequence is 15 residues long. Germline V CDR1 and CDR2: KGHSH, LQKENI. V gave up 3 bases and J gave up 3 bases, with 15 bases separating them. The CDR3 region is CASSPMGGQSYEQYF. The DNA of the CDR3 is TGTGCCAGCTCACCGATGGGGGGACAGAGCTACGAGCAGTACTTC.

V is TRBV9 and J is TRBJ2-1, with 7 positions matching TRBD2. From germline, CDR1 is SGDLS and CDR2 YYNGEE. Trimming removed 0 bases from V and 9 bases from J; junction bases left unmatched: 3. The CDR3 has 13 amino acids. The CDR3 nucleotides read TGTGCCAGCAGCGTAGGAACGGGGGGTGAGCAGTTCTTC. It specifies CASSVGTGGEQFF.

The chain is built from TRBV5-1 and TRBJ2-3; TRBD2 agrees at 9 bases. The CDR3 sequence is 15 residues long. Germline loops: CDR1 SGHRS, CDR2 YFSETQ. V gave up 4 bases and J gave up 1 base; unmatched junction bases: 4. CDR3 in amino acids: CASSLGGGGTDTQYF. The CDR3 region has the DNA TGCGCCAGCAGCCTCGGCGGGGGGGGCACAGATACGCAGTATTTT. Drawing the rest from reference TRBV5-1 and TRBJ2-3, the complete variable domain is KAGVTQTPRYLIKTRGQQVTLSCSPISGHRSVSWYQQTPGQGLQFLFEYFSETQRNKGNFPGRFSGRQFSNSRSEMNVSTLELGDSALYLCASSLGGGGTDTQYFGPGTRLTVL.

Only one count was recorded for this clone. The V call is TRBV27, the J call TRBJ2-1; 10 positions match TRBD2. CDR3 length: 15 amino acids. Per the germline V gene, CDR1 is MNHEY and CDR2 is SMNVEV (reference sequence). After removal of 2 bases from V and 5 bases from J, the junction contained 3 bases not matched to a gene. CDR3 sequence reads: CASSLVSGGNNEQFF. DNA of the CDR3: TGTGCCAGCAGTTTAGTTAGCGGGGGGAACAATGAGCAGTTCTTC.

The chain is built from TRBV24-1 and TRBJ2-1, with a possible D match to TRBD1 (6 bases). This CDR3 has 16 amino acids. The germline V and J ends were trimmed by 3 bases and 1 base, with 12 bases remaining between them. CDR1 KGHDR and CDR2 SFDVKD come from the germline V gene. CDR3 amino acids: CATSDVQGESYNEQFF. The CDR3 bases are TGTGCCACCAGTGATGTACAGGGTGAGTCCTACAATGAGCAGTTCTTC.

The rearrangement uses TRBV27 and TRBJ2-1, with 9 bases lining up with TRBD2. Germline V gene sequence: CDR1 MNHEY, CDR2 SMNVEV (reference sequence). This CDR3 region has 17 residues. Losses at the gene ends were 5 bases for V and 1 base for J; bases not matched to a gene: 9. The CDR3 DNA follows: TGTGCCAGCAGTCCTCAGCAGACTAGCGGATCCTACAATGAGCAGTTCTTC. It specifies CASSPQQTSGSYNEQFF.

The chain joins TRBV10-1 to TRBJ2-1; D is unresolved. CDR1 WNHNN and CDR2 SYGVQD come from the germline V gene (reference sequence). This CDR3 spans 16 amino acids. Trimming removed 0 bases from V and 0 bases from J, with 9 bases in between. CDR3 sequence reads: CASSESSTSSYNEQFF. The CDR3 bases are TGCGCCAGCAGTGAGTCGAGTACGTCCTCCTACAATGAGCAGTTCTTC.

J is TRBJ1-6 and V is TRBV19; D is undetermined. In germline, CDR1 is LNHDA, CDR2 SQIVND (reference sequence). This CDR3 is 16 amino acids long. V lost 3 bases to trimming and J lost 0 bases, with 9 bases between them. In nucleotides, the CDR3 is TGTGCCAGTAGTATCAATTGGAGCTCCTATAATTCACCCCTCCACTTT. Translating gives CASSINWSSYNSPLHF.

The chain couples TRBV25-1 to TRBJ1-2; the D gene is possibly TRBD1 (6 bases). Germline loops: CDR1 MGHDK, CDR2 SYGVNS. Trimming shortened V by 5 bases and J by 7 bases, and 17 bases separated the two germline ends. This CDR3 is 14 amino acids long. The CDR3: CASSPGGGPRGYTF. The CDR3 coding sequence is TGTGCCAGCAGTCCGGGAGGGGGGCCTCGTGGCTACACCTTC.

The CDR3 loop reads CATSRDRTGNTEAFF. CDR3 nucleotides: TGTGCCACCAGCAGAGATCGGACAGGGAACACTGAAGCTTTCTTT. The V gene is TRBV15, the J gene TRBJ1-1, with 7 positions matching TRBD1. The CDR3 is 15 residues long. The V segment lost 0 bases and the J segment 1 base; nucleotides outside the gene matches: 2. Germline CDR1 is LNHNV and CDR2 is YYDKDF (reference sequence).

A note on this clone: Within the sample, other DNA sequences also encode this same CDR3. The gene calls are TRBV19 and TRBJ2-1, with TRBD2 identical over 9 bases. V was pared by 4 bases and J by 4 bases, with 2 bases of the junction left unmatched. This CDR3 comprises 14 residues. The germline V gene encodes CDR1 LNHDA and CDR2 SQIVND (reference sequence). CDR3 bases: TGTGCCAGTAGTAGCGGGGGGGATTACAATGAGCAGTTCTTC. Amino acid sequence: CASSSGGDYNEQFF.

The chain uses TRBV6-5 and TRBJ1-4; 7 bases are a match to TRBD1. The V gene end was trimmed by 10 bases and the J gene end by 8 bases; junction bases not matched to a gene: 4. The CDR3 consists of 11 residues. Per the germline V gene, CDR1 is MNHEY and CDR2 is SVGAGI. CDR3 region: CATSGGEKLFF. The CDR3 bases are TGTGCCACCTCAGGGGGGGAAAAACTGTTTTTT.

This chain uses TRBV4-3 with TRBJ1-2; 9 bases are a match to TRBD1. This CDR3 spans 16 amino acids. J was trimmed by 4 bases and V by 1 base; bases with no gene match: 7. Germline CDR1 is LGHNA and CDR2 is YSLEER. CDR3 loop: CASSQGGQGMVYGYTF. The CDR3 DNA reads TGCGCCAGCAGCCAAGGGGGACAGGGAATGGTCTATGGCTACACCTTC.

The chain has TRBV11-2 and TRBJ1-2; tentative D call: TRBD1 (5 bases). Germline V CDR1 and CDR2: SGHAT, FQNNGV. The CDR3 extends over 13 amino acids. Deletions cut 3 bases from V and 2 bases from J, with 7 bases between. CDR3 in DNA: TGTGCCAGCAGCTTTGGGGGGAACTATGGCTACACCTTC. Encoded protein: CASSFGGNYGYTF.

The chain joins TRBV13 to TRBJ1-1, with 7 bases aligning to TRBD1. Germline-derived CDR1 and CDR2 are PRHDT and FYEKMQ (reference sequence). V lost 5 bases to trimming and J lost 0 bases; unmatched junction nucleotides: 6. The CDR3 extends over 15 amino acids. CDR3 protein: CASSPDRVMNTEAFF. The CDR3 nucleotides read TGTGCCAGCAGCCCCGACAGGGTCATGAACACTGAAGCTTTCTTT.

V and J are TRBV19 and TRBJ1-1; 8 bases agree with TRBD1. Germline CDR1 reads LNHDA; CDR2 reads SQIVND (reference sequence). The CDR3 is 16 amino acids. Unmatched junction bases numbered 11, after V lost 3 bases and J lost 5 bases. The CDR3 spells CASSMSQGALGTEAFF. The CDR3 nucleotides are TGTGCCAGTAGTATGTCGCAGGGGGCATTAGGAACTGAAGCTTTCTTT.

DNA of the CDR3: TGTGCCAGCAGTTCCTACGTCTCTGGCTACACCTTC. The encoded protein is CASSSYVSGYTF. The rearrangement joins TRBV2 to TRBJ1-2, with D unresolved. This CDR3 has 12 residues. Germline CDR1 is SNHLY and CDR2 is FYNNEI. Between the trimmed V and J ends, which lost 5 bases and 7 bases, there was a span of 11 bases. The variable domain in full, completed from reference TRBV2 and TRBJ1-2, reads EPEVTQTPSHQVTQMGQEVILRCVPISNHLYFYWYRQILGQKVEFLVSFYNNEISEKSEIFDDQFSVERPDGSNFTLKIRSTKLEDSAMYFCASSSYVSGYTFGSGTRLTVV.

V and J are TRBV2 and TRBJ1-2; D possibly corresponds to TRBD1 (5 bases). The CDR3 runs to 14 residues. The germline V and J ends were trimmed by 5 bases and 0 bases, with 10 bases remaining between them. The V gene's germline CDR1 is SNHLY and CDR2 FYNNEI. In DNA, the CDR3 is TGTGCCAGCAGTACAGGACGGACTAACTATGGCTACACCTTC. It is translated as CASSTGRTNYGYTF.